These 32 T cell receptor beta chains share one sample of origin, sequenced in a study of T cells after yellow fever vaccination. MiXCR, run by TCRdb on the 5' RACE reads, gives a single entry per CDR3 protein. The sample holds approximately 550,000 distinct CDR3 sequences, under 25% seen once. Source: PBMCs, taken 15 days after the yellow fever booster vaccination. These receptors all stem from a man aged 30 to 39 who received the YFV17D yellow fever vaccine.

V usage is TRBV7-2 and J usage is TRBJ2-1; a possible D gene is TRBD2 (6 bases). CDR1 and CDR2 from the germline V gene are SGHTA and FQGNSA. The CDR3 spans 15 residues. V was pared by 4 bases and J by 10 bases, with 20 bases between. As DNA, the CDR3 is TGTGCCAGCAGCTCCTTCGGGTCCGGAGCGGGCGAGCAGTTCTTC. Its protein is CASSSFGSGAGEQFF.

As DNA, the CDR3 is TGTGCCAGCAGCCTCCCGGGACTGTACAATGAGCAGTTCTTC. Protein: CASSLPGLYNEQFF. V usage is TRBV7-9 and J usage is TRBJ2-1; D may be TRBD2 (6 bases). With 5 bases removed from V and 4 bases from J, the gap between germline ends came to 12 bases. This CDR3 comprises 14 residues. The germline CDR1 and CDR2 sequences are SEHNR and FQNEAQ (reference sequence).

This clonotype was seen only a few times. J is TRBJ2-7 and V is TRBV19; D not certain. Germline CDR1 is LNHDA and CDR2 is SQIVND (reference sequence). The CDR3 sequence is 14 residues long. Trimming cost V 5 bases and J 2 bases, with 13 bases left between them. CDR3: CASSPRLRPYEQYF. The DNA of the CDR3 is TGTGCCAGTAGTCCCCGTCTCAGACCCTACGAGCAGTACTTC.

This clonotype was observed a handful of times. The rearrangement links TRBV25-1 to TRBJ2-1; TRBD1 might be the D (6 bases). V was trimmed by 4 bases and J by 5 bases, leaving 18 bases between them. The CDR3 runs to 16 residues. Germline V lookup: CDR1 MGHDK, CDR2 SYGVNS. The CDR3 is CASSVPQGNFNNEQFF. CDR3 nucleotides: TGTGCCAGCAGTGTCCCACAGGGTAATTTTAACAATGAGCAGTTCTTC.

This clonotype came up a few times. This sequence joins TRBV5-1 and TRBJ2-2, with TRBD2 matching 9 bases. The CDR3 totals 17 residues. J lost 6 bases, V lost 0 bases, and 9 bases had no gene match. Germline CDR1 reads SGHRS; CDR2 reads YFSETQ. The CDR3, as DNA: TGCGCCAGCAGCTTGGCCCTTTGGGCTAGCGGGGCCGGGGAGCTGTTTTTT. This encodes CASSLALWASGAGELFF. Variable domain in full (rest from reference TRBV5-1 and TRBJ2-2): KAGVTQTPRYLIKTRGQQVTLSCSPISGHRSVSWYQQTPGQGLQFLFEYFSETQRNKGNFPGRFSGRQFSNSRSEMNVSTLELGDSALYLCASSLALWASGAGELFFGEGSRLTVL.

This clonotype was seen a handful of times. The chain has TRBV20-1 and TRBJ2-7; D possibly uses TRBD1 or TRBD2 (6 bases each). Deletions cut 5 bases from V and 2 bases from J, with 16 bases between. There are 14 residues in the CDR3. The V gene's germline CDR1 is DFQATT and CDR2 SNEGSKA (reference sequence). The CDR3 DNA follows: TGCAGTGCTTCAGGAGGGGGAGGCCCCTACGAGCAGTACTTC. Translated, it gives CSASGGGGPYEQYF.

CDR3 residues: CASSPAGQGDTQYF. The CDR3 nucleotides are TGTGCCAGCAGCCCAGCGGGCCAGGGGGATACGCAGTATTTT. The chain has TRBV3-1 and TRBJ2-3; either TRBD1 or TRBD2 may fit D (6 bases each). The CDR3 is 14 amino acids. Germline CDR1 and CDR2: LGHDT and YNNKEL (reference sequence). Trimming took off 4 bases at V and 6 bases at J, with 14 bases between the two ends.

This clonotype was seen a handful of times. The genes are TRBV20-1 and TRBJ2-1, with 10 bases lining up with TRBD2. The V and J ends lost 4 bases and 7 bases, in that order; junction bases with no gene match: 4. The CDR3 consists of 13 residues. CDR1 and CDR2 from the germline V gene are DFQATT and SNEGSKA (reference sequence). CDR3 sequence (DNA): TGCAGTGCTACTAGCGGGAGTTGGAATGAGCAGTTCTTC. Translating it yields CSATSGSWNEQFF.

The chain carries TRBV6-1 and TRBJ2-3; 9 nucleotides align to TRBD2. J gave up 0 bases and V 6 bases, and 13 bases lay outside the gene matches. The CDR3 consists of 18 residues. Germline values: CDR1 MNHNS, CDR2 SASEGT. CDR3 amino acids: CASSNSPTSGMSTDTQYF. The CDR3 DNA follows: TGTGCCAGCAGCAACAGTCCGACTAGCGGTATGAGCACAGATACGCAGTATTTT.

This clonotype has a handful of counts. The chain is built from TRBV7-9 and TRBJ2-2, with no clear D. The CDR3 covers 14 residues. Germline V gene lookup returns CDR1 SEHNR and CDR2 FQNEAQ (reference sequence). The germline V and J ends were trimmed by 6 bases and 4 bases, with 12 bases remaining between them. The CDR3 DNA reads TGTGCCAGCAGTTTTGACGGGCCCACCGGGGAGCTGTTTTTT. Protein: CASSFDGPTGELFF.

V usage is TRBV24-1 and J usage is TRBJ2-1, with D possibly TRBD2 on 6 matching bases. The germline V gene has CDR1 KGHDR and CDR2 SFDVKD. V was cut by 1 base and J by 6 bases, with 15 bases left in between. The CDR3 contains 16 residues. The CDR3 nucleotides are TGTGCCACCAGTGATTTCGGGGACTCCTTTAGCAATGAGCAGTTCTTC. Translated: CATSDFGDSFSNEQFF.

This chain joins TRBV5-1 and TRBJ2-7, with D tentatively TRBD1 or TRBD2 (5 bases each). The CDR3 length is 15 residues. Germline V gene lookup returns CDR1 SGHRS and CDR2 YFSETQ. V was pared by 0 bases and J by 3 bases, with 13 bases between. For the CDR3, the DNA is TGCGCCAGCAGCTTGGAAGCAGGGAGCCTCTACGAGCAGTACTTC. Its translation is CASSLEAGSLYEQYF.

The genes are TRBV7-2 and TRBJ2-1; TRBD1 matches at 7 bases. Germline-derived CDR1 and CDR2 are SGHTA and FQGNSA. The V gene end was trimmed by 8 bases and the J gene end by 4 bases; junction bases not matched to a gene: 8. The CDR3 is made up of 14 amino acids. The CDR3 DNA reads as TGTGCCAGCTTTCCGGGACAGCGATACAATGAGCAGTTCTTC. It is translated as CASFPGQRYNEQFF.

This chain links TRBV10-3 with TRBJ2-7; D remains unclear. V was clipped by 10 bases and J by 2 bases, with 9 bases between them. The CDR3 contains 11 residues. CDR1 ENHRY and CDR2 SYGVKD come from the germline V gene. The CDR3: CATRNTYEQYF. The CDR3 nucleotides read TGTGCCACTAGAAACACCTACGAGCAGTACTTC.

The chain combines TRBV11-2 with TRBJ2-5; a possible D gene is TRBD2 (7 bases). Trimming took off 0 bases at V and 2 bases at J, with 16 bases between the two ends. The CDR3 is 17 amino acids. Germline CDR1 reads SGHAT; CDR2 reads FQNNGV. This chain's CDR3 is CASSLEGGAGHQETQYF. For the CDR3, the DNA is TGTGCCAGCAGCTTAGAGGGGGGGGCAGGCCATCAAGAGACCCAGTACTTC.

This chain uses TRBV10-3 with TRBJ2-1; 13 bases map to TRBD2. The CDR3 runs to 15 residues. V lost 6 bases to trimming and J lost 10 bases; unmatched junction nucleotides: 9. Per germline, CDR1 ENHRY and CDR2 SYGVKD. CDR3 sequence: CAISAGTSGVVEQFF. Here the CDR3 DNA reads TGTGCCATCAGCGCCGGGACTAGCGGGGTGGTGGAGCAGTTCTTC.

This clonotype has only a few counts. This sequence joins TRBV20-1 and TRBJ2-5, with 7 bases aligning to TRBD2. V lost 3 bases and J lost 3; bases outside the gene matches: 16. The CDR3 is made up of 17 amino acids. Germline V CDR1 and CDR2: DFQATT, SNEGSKA (reference sequence). The CDR3, as DNA: TGCAGTGCTAGTCGGCTGGGCGGGAGAAGGGAGGAAGAGACCCAGTACTTC. It specifies CSASRLGGRREEETQYF.

This chain connects TRBV3-1 to TRBJ2-5; D gene ambiguous. There are 13 residues in the CDR3. The V end was cut by 4 bases, the J end by 7 bases, with 13 bases between. Germline lookup yields CDR1 LGHDT and CDR2 YNNKEL (reference sequence). In DNA, the CDR3 is TGTGCCAGCAGCCCTACCAGCCCCGGGACCCAGTACTTC. It specifies CASSPTSPGTQYF.

This clonotype occurred a few times. The rearrangement joins TRBV12-3 or TRBV12-4 to TRBJ2-5, with 9 bases identical to TRBD1. Trimming at V came to 3 bases and at J to 2 bases, leaving 4 bases not matched to a gene. The CDR3 runs 15 residues. For the CDR3, the DNA is TGTGCCAGCAGTTTGGGGACAGGGCCGCAAGAGACCCAGTACTTC. It yields the protein CASSLGTGPQETQYF.

The chain carries TRBV24-1 and TRBJ2-1; 13 nucleotides align to TRBD2. With V trimmed by 1 base and J by 8 bases, 4 bases remained unmatched. The CDR3 consists of 16 residues. CDR1 KGHDR and CDR2 SFDVKD come from the germline V gene. CDR3 sequence: CATSDFTSGRGDEQFF. The CDR3 bases are TGTGCCACCAGTGATTTTACTAGCGGGAGGGGCGATGAGCAGTTCTTC.

The chain employs TRBV4-3 and TRBJ2-1, with 10 nucleotides matching TRBD2. V shed 3 bases, J shed 5 bases, and the junction held 1 base outside the gene matches. The CDR3 sequence is 14 residues long. Per the germline V gene, CDR1 is LGHNA and CDR2 is YSLEER. CDR3 amino acids: CASSHGTSDNEQFF. As DNA, the CDR3 is TGCGCCAGCAGCCACGGGACTAGCGACAATGAGCAGTTCTTC.

This sequence joins TRBV5-1 and TRBJ2-5; TRBD2 matches at 9 bases. This CDR3 contains 16 residues. Germline CDR1 and CDR2: SGHRS and YFSETQ. With 1 base clipped from V and 5 bases from J, the junction kept 9 bases outside the gene matches. The CDR3 DNA is TGCGCCAGCAGCTTGTGGGGTAGCGGGAGTTCGGAGACCCAGTACTTC. This gives the protein CASSLWGSGSSETQYF.

This sequence joins TRBV12-3 or TRBV12-4 and TRBJ2-6; D unresolved. V was shortened by 4 bases and J by 0 bases, with 4 bases between the two germline ends. The CDR3 spans 14 residues. The DNA for the CDR3 is TGTGCCAGCAGTTCCTACTCTGGGGCCAACGTCCTGACTTTC. Its protein product is CASSSYSGANVLTF.

The chain joins TRBV20-1 to TRBJ2-1, with TRBD2 matching over 8 bases. V gave up 4 bases and J gave up 3 bases; unmatched junction bases: 20. Germline V lookup: CDR1 DFQATT, CDR2 SNEGSKA (reference sequence). The CDR3 length is 19 residues. CDR3 region: CSAKKGEPILAEFYNEQFF. The CDR3 DNA is TGCAGTGCTAAGAAAGGCGAACCCATACTAGCGGAATTCTACAATGAGCAGTTCTTC.

This clonotype was observed a few times. The chain is built from TRBV5-1 and TRBJ2-2; D call uncertain. The CDR3 length is 14 residues. CDR1 and CDR2 from the germline V gene are SGHRS and YFSETQ. The V and J ends lost 6 bases and 2 bases respectively, with 11 bases between them. This CDR3 is CASKMDLNTGELFF. In nucleotides, the CDR3 is TGCGCCAGCAAAATGGATCTTAACACCGGGGAGCTGTTTTTT.

This clonotype came up many times. V gene TRBV7-2 combines with J gene TRBJ2-7; D may be TRBD1 or TRBD2 (5 bases each). V was cut by 5 bases and J by 3 bases, with 14 bases left in between. The CDR3 has 14 amino acids. CDR1 is SGHTA and CDR2 is FQGNSA in the germline V gene. CDR3 loop: CASSPRAGVYEQYF. Written as DNA, the CDR3 is TGTGCCAGCAGCCCCAGGGCGGGTGTCTACGAGCAGTACTTC.

V gene TRBV20-1 combines with J gene TRBJ2-2; maybe TRBD2 (5 bases). The CDR3 runs 13 residues. In germline, CDR1 is DFQATT, CDR2 SNEGSKA (reference sequence). Written as DNA, the CDR3 is TGCAGCTCGAATGGTCTAGCCGCCGGGGAGCTGTTTTTT. Translated: CSSNGLAAGELFF.

This clonotype came up a few times. The rearrangement links TRBV10-3 to TRBJ2-1, with D unclear. Trimming removed 10 bases at V and 5 bases at J, with 9 bases between. The CDR3 runs to 11 residues. Germline values: CDR1 ENHRY, CDR2 SYGVKD. The CDR3: CATASNNEQFF. The CDR3 nucleotides are TGTGCCACCGCGTCCAACAATGAGCAGTTCTTC.

A few counts support this clonotype. J is TRBJ2-3 and V is TRBV24-1, with D tentatively TRBD1 or TRBD2 (5 bases each). V gave up 9 bases and J gave up 4 bases, with 16 bases separating them. Looked up from germline, CDR1 is KGHDR and CDR2 is SFDVKD. The CDR3 runs 14 residues. The CDR3 region has the DNA TGTGCCACCGCCGGGACCCTAAAGGCAGATACGCAGTATTTT. Its protein is CATAGTLKADTQYF.

The chain links TRBV6-5 to TRBJ1-1, with TRBD1 matching over 12 bases. The CDR3 contains 14 residues. Unmatched junction bases numbered 3, after V lost 2 bases and J lost 8 bases. In germline, CDR1 is MNHEY, CDR2 SVGAGI. CDR3 nucleotides: TGTGCCAGCAGTTACGGGGGGACAGGGGGCGAAGCTTTCTTT. It is translated as CASSYGGTGGEAFF.

V usage is TRBV6-5 and J usage is TRBJ2-7, with D tentatively TRBD1 or TRBD2 (5 bases each). Germline lookup yields CDR1 MNHEY and CDR2 SVGAGI. The CDR3 has 12 residues. V lost 7 bases to trimming and J lost 0 bases, with 7 bases between them. CDR3 sequence reads: CASKGSSYEQYF. The DNA of the CDR3 is TGTGCCAGCAAGGGGAGCTCCTACGAGCAGTACTTC.

This chain's CDR3 is CSATQQEETQYF. In DNA, the CDR3 is TGCAGTGCAACCCAGCAGGAAGAGACCCAGTACTTC. The chain joins TRBV20-1 to TRBJ2-5; no reliable D call. In germline, CDR1 is DFQATT, CDR2 SNEGSKA (reference sequence). V was clipped by 6 bases and J by 3 bases, with 11 bases between them. This CDR3 is built from 12 residues.